This TCR beta chain is from a study of OX40 agonist ivuxolimab in advanced cancers. Background on the study: The treatment was a fully human IgG2 OX40 agonist, ivuxolimab. Partial responses, seen in three patients, involved one hepatocellular carcinoma and two cutaneous melanomas.

Profiled with immunoSEQ multiplex PCR; TCRdb holds only in-frame clones, not every one. The table includes tens of thousands of clones, roughly 92% detected once. Points from the study as a whole: CD4+ T cells averaged fewer expanded clones than CD8+ T cells. CD4+ and CD8+ blood T cells expanded clonally by week 6 at 0.1 to 3.0 mg/kg.

The V end was cut by 0 bases, the J end by 3 bases, with 9 bases between. This CDR3 contains 14 residues. The germline V gene encodes CDR1 SGDLS and CDR2 YYNGEE. Only one count was recorded for this clone. Its antigen is unknown. The specimen comprised CD4+ or CD8+ T cells sorted from blood, sampled in a trial of the OX40 agonist ivuxolimab. This TCR derives from an adult with an advanced solid tumor such as melanoma, head and neck, liver or kidney cancer. The chain carries TRBV9 and TRBJ1-1; a possible D gene is TRBD1 (5 bases). Here the CDR3 reads CASSVEGDHTEAFF. The CDR3 DNA reads TGTGCCAGCAGCGTAGAAGGGGATCACACTGAAGCTTTCTTT.